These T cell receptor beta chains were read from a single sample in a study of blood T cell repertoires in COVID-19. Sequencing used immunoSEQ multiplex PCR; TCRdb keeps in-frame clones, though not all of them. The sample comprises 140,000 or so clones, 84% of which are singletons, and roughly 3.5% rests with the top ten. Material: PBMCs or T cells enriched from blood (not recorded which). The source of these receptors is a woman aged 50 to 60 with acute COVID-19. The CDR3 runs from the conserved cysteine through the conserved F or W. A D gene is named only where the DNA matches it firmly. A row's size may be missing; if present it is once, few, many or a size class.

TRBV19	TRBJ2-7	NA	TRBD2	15	CASSISSGSHNEQYF	TGTGCCAGTAGTATCTCTAGCGGGAGTCACAACGAGCAGTACTTC
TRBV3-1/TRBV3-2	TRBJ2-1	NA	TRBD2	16	CASSPRTSRSRNEQFF	TGTGCCAGCAGCCCACGGACTAGCCGGTCCCGGAATGAGCAGTTCTTC
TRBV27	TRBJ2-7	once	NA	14	CASSLKGGNYEQYF	TGTGCCAGCAGTTTAAAAGGAGGAAACTACGAGCAGTACTTC
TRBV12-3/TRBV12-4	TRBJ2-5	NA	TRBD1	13	CASSMDRVKTQYF	TGTGCCAGCAGTATGGACAGGGTAAAGACCCAGTACTTC
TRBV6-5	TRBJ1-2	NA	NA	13	CASSYSQGGGYTF	TGTGCCAGCAGTTACTCCCAGGGAGGTGGCTACACCTTC
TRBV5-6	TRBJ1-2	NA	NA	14	CASSPAGAFYGYTF	TGTGCCAGCAGCCCCGCTGGGGCGTTTTATGGCTACACCTTC
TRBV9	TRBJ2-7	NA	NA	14	CASSGGGGNYEQYF	TGTGCCAGCAGCGGGGGGGGCGGCAACTACGAGCAGTACTTC
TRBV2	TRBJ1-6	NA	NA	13	CASSKGAAATLHF	TGTGCCAGCTCAAAAGGCGCGGCAGCGACCCTCCACTTT
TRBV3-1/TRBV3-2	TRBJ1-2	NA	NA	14	CASSPSPGFSGYTF	TGTGCCAGCAGCCCGTCCCCGGGGTTCTCTGGCTACACCTTC
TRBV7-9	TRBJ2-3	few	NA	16	CASSPTGGAFGSAQYF	TGTGCCAGCAGCCCTACAGGGGGGGCCTTCGGGTCTGCGCAGTATTTT
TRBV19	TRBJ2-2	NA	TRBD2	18	CASSLGLAGGPNTGELFF	TGTGCCAGTAGTCTGGGACTAGCGGGAGGGCCGAACACCGGGGAGCTGTTTTTT
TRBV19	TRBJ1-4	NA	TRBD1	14	CASSIRGSNEKLFF	TGTGCCAGTAGTATCAGGGGGTCTAATGAAAAACTGTTTTTT
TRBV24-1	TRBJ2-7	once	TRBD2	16	CATSDLSASGNYEQYF	TGTGCCACCAGTGACCTCTCGGCTAGCGGGAATTACGAGCAGTACTTC
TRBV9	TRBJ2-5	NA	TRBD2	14	CASSAGGVQETQYF	TGTGCCAGCAGCGCTGGGGGGGTTCAAGAGACCCAGTACTTC
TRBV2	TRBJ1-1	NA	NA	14	CASSSRQLNTEAFF	TGTGCCAGCAGTTCCCGACAGCTGAACACTGAAGCTTTCTTT
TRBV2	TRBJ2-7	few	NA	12	CASSARSYEQYF	TGTGCCAGCAGTGCCCGCTCCTACGAGCAGTACTTC
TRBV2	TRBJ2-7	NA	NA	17	CASIPGGSGRGEYEQYF	TGTGCCAGCATCCCAGGGGGGAGTGGCAGGGGGGAGTACGAGCAGTACTTC
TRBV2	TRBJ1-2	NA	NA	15	CASSEFQDTNYGYTF	TGTGCCAGCAGTGAATTCCAGGACACAAACTATGGCTACACCTTC
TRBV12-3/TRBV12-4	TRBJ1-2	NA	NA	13	CASSSQSNYGYTF	TGTGCCAGCAGTTCTCAAAGCAACTATGGCTACACCTTC
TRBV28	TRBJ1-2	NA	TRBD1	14	CASRAGTVNYGYTF	TGTGCCAGCAGAGCCGGGACAGTGAACTATGGCTACACCTTC
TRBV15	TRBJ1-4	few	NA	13	CATSRDGREKLFF	TGTGCCACCAGCAGAGATGGGAGAGAAAAACTGTTTTTT
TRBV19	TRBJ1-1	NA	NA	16	CASSIEGVQMNTEAFF	TGTGCCAGTAGTATAGAGGGCGTTCAGATGAACACTGAAGCTTTCTTT
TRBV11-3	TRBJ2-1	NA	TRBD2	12	CASTSGYNEQFF	TGTGCCAGCACTAGCGGTTACAATGAGCAGTTCTTC